This TCR beta chain was profiled in a study of blood T cell repertoires in COVID-19. The method was immunoSEQ multiplex PCR; TCRdb's version includes in-frame clones alone and lacks a portion of them. The table shows approximately 200,000 clones, with about nine tenths occurring only once. V gave up 2 bases and J gave up 0 bases, with 8 bases separating them. Per germline, CDR1 SGHTA and CDR2 FQGTGA. This CDR3 has 15 residues. This clone is a singleton in its sample. The study counted Cohort 3 donors as recovered given two negative PCRs, clearance, or symptom resolution. Material: PBMCs or T cells enriched from blood (not recorded which). V is TRBV7-3 and J is TRBJ2-1; weak D call: TRBD2 (5 bases). The source is a woman between 25 and 40 years old who had recovered from COVID-19. CDR3 residues: CASSLQGSSYNEQFF. The CDR3 nucleotides read TGTGCCAGCAGCTTACAAGGGAGCTCCTACAATGAGCAGTTCTTC.